Shown below are 17 T cell receptor beta chains from a single sample sequenced in a study of cytomegalovirus exposure and HLA in healthy donors. The method was immunoSEQ multiplex PCR; TCRdb's version includes in-frame clones alone and lacks a portion of them. The table records 150,000 to 200,000 clones, roughly 84% of them present only once. Sequenced material: PBMCs. The source is a man younger than 40 in good health and CMV-seropositive.

This clone was counted a few times. This chain uses TRBV7-9 with TRBJ1-5; D remains ambiguous. V shed 9 bases and J shed 5 bases, with 11 bases lying between them. Germline V gene sequence: CDR1 SEHNR, CDR2 FQNEAQ (reference sequence). This CDR3 is built from 12 residues. In DNA form, the CDR3 reads TGTGCCAGTGGTTGGGGAGATCAGCCCCAGCATTTT. It encodes CASGWGDQPQHF.

This clone was found a few times. CDR3 in amino acids: CAWSVGIYHTF. The CDR3 nucleotides read TGTGCCTGGAGTGTTGGCATTTACCACACCTTC. This sequence joins TRBV30 and TRBJ1-2; D gene unclear. The CDR3 consists of 11 residues. With 0 bases removed from V and 12 bases from J, the gap between germline ends came to 11 bases. Germline lookup yields CDR1 GTSNPN and CDR2 SVGIG (reference sequence).

V is TRBV27 and J is TRBJ2-7, with 11 bases aligning to TRBD2. J was trimmed by 0 bases and V by 5 bases; bases with no gene match: 3. In germline, CDR1 is MNHEY, CDR2 SMNVEV (reference sequence). The CDR3 is made up of 15 amino acids. This chain's CDR3 is CASSVLAGGSYEQYF. CDR3 in DNA: TGTGCCAGCAGTGTCCTAGCGGGAGGCTCCTACGAGCAGTACTTC.

The chain employs TRBV6-5 and TRBJ2-7; D ambiguous. The CDR3 contains 15 residues. In germline, CDR1 is MNHEY, CDR2 SVGAGI. V was pared by 2 bases and J by 0 bases, with 11 bases between. CDR3 residues: CASSYLGPSSYEQYF. The CDR3 nucleotides are TGTGCCAGCAGTTACCTAGGCCCGAGCTCCTACGAGCAGTACTTC.

The chain has TRBV5-1 and TRBJ2-3, with TRBD2 identical over 14 bases. Germline V CDR1 and CDR2: SGHRS, YFSETQ. The CDR3 length is 19 residues. Trimming removed 3 bases from V and 1 base from J; junction bases left unmatched: 10. CDR3 nucleotide sequence: TGCGCCAGCAGCTCAACAGGGACTAGCGGGAGAGGGCGCACAGATACGCAGTATTTT. Its translation is CASSSTGTSGRGRTDTQYF.

The chain carries TRBV19 and TRBJ2-7; tentative D call: TRBD1 (6 bases). Trimming pared 6 bases from V and 0 bases from J, leaving 12 bases between. The CDR3 is 14 amino acids. Germline assignment: CDR1 LNHDA and CDR2 SQIVND (reference sequence). CDR3: CASSRTESSYEQYF. The CDR3 DNA reads TGTGCCAGTAGCAGGACAGAAAGCTCCTACGAGCAGTACTTC. Drawing the rest from reference TRBV19 and TRBJ2-7, the complete variable domain is DGGITQSPKYLFRKEGQNVTLSCEQNLNHDAMYWYRQDPGQGLRLIYYSQIVNDFQKGDIAEGYSVSREKKESFPLTVTSAQKNPTAFYLCASSRTESSYEQYFGPGTRLTVT.

The chain couples TRBV9 to TRBJ2-3; D is ambiguous. This CDR3 has 16 amino acids. The ends were cut back, 0 bases at V and 2 bases at J, with 13 bases in the middle. From germline, CDR1 is SGDLS and CDR2 YYNGEE. CDR3 amino acids: CASSVGLARYTDTQYF. The CDR3 DNA sequence: TGTGCCAGCAGCGTAGGGTTAGCCAGATACACAGATACGCAGTATTTT.

In this sample, this clone turned up once. This chain's CDR3 is CSDRGFIASYEQYF. The CDR3 DNA sequence: TGCAGCGATAGAGGGTTTATAGCCTCCTACGAGCAGTACTTC. The V gene is TRBV29-1, the J gene TRBJ2-7; D perhaps matches TRBD2 (5 bases). V was shortened by 7 bases and J by 0 bases, with 16 bases between the two germline ends. Germline CDR1 and CDR2: SQVTM and ANQGSEA. The CDR3 is 14 residues long.

The chain carries TRBV7-3 and TRBJ2-2, with TRBD1 identical over 7 bases. The CDR3 consists of 14 residues. Per germline, CDR1 SGHTA and CDR2 FQGTGA. The V gene end was trimmed by 7 bases and the J gene end by 3 bases; junction bases not matched to a gene: 5. The CDR3 DNA sequence: TGTGCCAGCAACAGACAGGGCGACACCGGGGAGCTGTTTTTT. It yields the protein CASNRQGDTGELFF.

J is TRBJ2-5 and V is TRBV2; TRBD2 matches at 7 bases. J gave up 2 bases and V 7 bases, and 4 bases lay outside the gene matches. This CDR3 comprises 13 residues. Germline CDR1 is SNHLY and CDR2 is FYNNEI. CDR3 nucleotide sequence: TGTGCCAGCATCGCGGGAGCGCAAGAGACCCAGTACTTC. It translates to CASIAGAQETQYF.

This clone has a single count. The J gene is TRBJ2-3, the V gene TRBV2; the match to TRBD2 covers 13 bases. Trimming at V came to 6 bases and at J to 4 bases, leaving 7 bases not matched to a gene. CDR3 length equals 16 residues. CDR1 and CDR2 from the germline V gene are SNHLY and FYNNEI. In DNA, the CDR3 is TGTGCCAGCAGCGCCAGCGGGACTAGCGGGGCAGATACGCAGTATTTT. It is translated as CASSASGTSGADTQYF.

This clone appeared a single time. J is TRBJ2-1 and V is TRBV9; TRBD1 is a possible D gene (5 bases). The CDR3 length is 14 residues. V lost 4 bases, J lost 4 bases, and 12 bases lay in between. Germline V CDR1 and CDR2: SGDLS, YYNGEE. CDR3 in amino acids: CASSLYDRYNEQFF. CDR3 nucleotide sequence: TGTGCCAGCAGCCTATATGACAGATACAATGAGCAGTTCTTC.

The rearrangement links TRBV30 to TRBJ1-1; D is unclear. This CDR3 has 12 amino acids. Germline values: CDR1 GTSNPN, CDR2 SVGIG (reference sequence). Trimming removed 4 bases from V and 1 base from J, with 7 bases in between. In nucleotides, the CDR3 is TGTGCCTGGACACCGGGGAACACTGAAGCTTTCTTT. Residues: CAWTPGNTEAFF.

This clone has more than one count but fewer than ten. The CDR3 nucleotides read TGTGCCACCAGCAGAGAGGCAGGGTTCGCGAACACCGGGGAGCTGTTTTTT. Amino acids: CATSREAGFANTGELFF. The gene calls are TRBV15 and TRBJ2-2; D perhaps matches TRBD1 (5 bases). This CDR3 spans 17 amino acids. Per the germline V gene, CDR1 is LNHNV and CDR2 is YYDKDF (reference sequence). Between the trimmed V and J ends, which lost 0 bases and 0 bases, there was a span of 11 bases. The whole variable domain, filled in from reference TRBV15 and TRBJ2-2, reads DAMVIQNPRYQVTQFGKPVTLSCSQTLNHNVMYWYQQKSSQAPKLLFHYYDKDFNNEADTPDNFQSRRPNTSFCFLDIRSPGLGDTAMYLCATSREAGFANTGELFFGEGSRLTVL.

This clone has only one observation. J is TRBJ2-1 and V is TRBV6-5, with 9 bases identical to TRBD2. The CDR3 is 15 residues long. V lost 6 bases to trimming and J lost 3 bases; unmatched junction nucleotides: 6. Germline V lookup: CDR1 MNHEY, CDR2 SVGAGI. The CDR3 protein is CASSPTSGGYNEQFF. The CDR3 DNA is TGTGCCAGCAGCCCGACTAGCGGAGGCTACAATGAGCAGTTCTTC.

The chain carries TRBV4-2 and TRBJ2-1, with a tentative D call TRBD2 (5 bases). Trimming stripped 1 base from V and 6 bases from J, with 22 bases between. This CDR3 contains 18 residues. CDR1 and CDR2 from the germline V gene are LGHNA and YNFKEQ. This CDR3 is CASSQATDPGNVPNEQFF. CDR3 nucleotide sequence: TGTGCCAGCAGCCAAGCCACCGACCCGGGAAATGTTCCCAATGAGCAGTTCTTC.

V is TRBV9 and J is TRBJ2-5; tentative D call: TRBD2 (6 bases). V gave up 3 bases and J gave up 1 base, with 13 bases separating them. CDR1 SGDLS and CDR2 YYNGEE come from the germline V gene. CDR3 length equals 15 residues. The CDR3 DNA reads TGTGCCAGCAGCGCAACCGGGACTTTCCAAGAGACCCAGTACTTC. Its protein is CASSATGTFQETQYF.